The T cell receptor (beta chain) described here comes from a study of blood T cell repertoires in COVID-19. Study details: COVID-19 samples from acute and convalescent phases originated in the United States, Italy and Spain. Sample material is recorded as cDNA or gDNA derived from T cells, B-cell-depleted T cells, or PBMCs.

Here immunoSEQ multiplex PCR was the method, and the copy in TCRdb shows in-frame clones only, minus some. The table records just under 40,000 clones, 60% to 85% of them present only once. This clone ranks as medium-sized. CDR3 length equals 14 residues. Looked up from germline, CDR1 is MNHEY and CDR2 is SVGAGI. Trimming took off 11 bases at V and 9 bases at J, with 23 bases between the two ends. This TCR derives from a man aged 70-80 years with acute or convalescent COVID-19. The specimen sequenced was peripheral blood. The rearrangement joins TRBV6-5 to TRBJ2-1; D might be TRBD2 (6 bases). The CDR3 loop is CASLEGPLTIEQFF. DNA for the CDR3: TGTGCCTCTTTGGAGGGACCCCTAACTATTGAGCAGTTCTTC.